This TCR beta chain was captured in a study of T cells after yellow fever vaccination. Findings and caveats of the study: On re-exposure, the response was weaker but peaked faster, at day 5 versus 15.

TCRdb ran MiXCR on the 5' RACE reads and lists one entry per CDR3 protein. The sample yields 450,000 to 550,000 distinct CDR3 sequences, about 19% seen once. In regard to this clonotype: The antigen is undetermined.

This CDR3 region has 14 residues. V shed 10 bases, J shed 0 bases, and the junction held 5 bases outside the gene matches. Germline V gene sequence: CDR1 ENHRY, CDR2 SYGVKD. This clonotype was obtained from a man aged 25-40 years who received the YFV17D yellow fever vaccine. The sample in question was PBMCs, obtained 15 days after the yellow fever booster vaccination. The chain couples TRBV10-3 to TRBJ2-1, with 8 bases fitting TRBD2. CDR3 in DNA: TGTGCCACCGAGCGGGAGACCTCCTACAATGAGCAGTTCTTC. Amino acid sequence: CATERETSYNEQFF.